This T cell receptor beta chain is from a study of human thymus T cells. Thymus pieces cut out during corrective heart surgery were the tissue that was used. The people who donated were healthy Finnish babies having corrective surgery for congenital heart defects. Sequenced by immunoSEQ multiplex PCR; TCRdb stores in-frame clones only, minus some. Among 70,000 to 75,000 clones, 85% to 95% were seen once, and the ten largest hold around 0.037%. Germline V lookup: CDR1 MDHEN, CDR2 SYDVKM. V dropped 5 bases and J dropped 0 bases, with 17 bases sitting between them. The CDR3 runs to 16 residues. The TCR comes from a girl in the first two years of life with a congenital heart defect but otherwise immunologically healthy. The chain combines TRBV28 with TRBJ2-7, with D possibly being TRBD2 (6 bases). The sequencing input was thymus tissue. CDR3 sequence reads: CASSTFRVADSYEQYF. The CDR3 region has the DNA TGTGCCAGCAGTACCTTCCGGGTAGCGGACTCCTACGAGCAGTACTTC. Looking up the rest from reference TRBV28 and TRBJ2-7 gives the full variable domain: DVKVTQSSRYLVKRTGEKVFLECVQDMDHENMFWYRQDPGLGLRLIYFSYDVKMKEKGDIPEGYSVSREKKERFSLILESASTNQTSMYLCASSTFRVADSYEQYFGPGTRLTVT.